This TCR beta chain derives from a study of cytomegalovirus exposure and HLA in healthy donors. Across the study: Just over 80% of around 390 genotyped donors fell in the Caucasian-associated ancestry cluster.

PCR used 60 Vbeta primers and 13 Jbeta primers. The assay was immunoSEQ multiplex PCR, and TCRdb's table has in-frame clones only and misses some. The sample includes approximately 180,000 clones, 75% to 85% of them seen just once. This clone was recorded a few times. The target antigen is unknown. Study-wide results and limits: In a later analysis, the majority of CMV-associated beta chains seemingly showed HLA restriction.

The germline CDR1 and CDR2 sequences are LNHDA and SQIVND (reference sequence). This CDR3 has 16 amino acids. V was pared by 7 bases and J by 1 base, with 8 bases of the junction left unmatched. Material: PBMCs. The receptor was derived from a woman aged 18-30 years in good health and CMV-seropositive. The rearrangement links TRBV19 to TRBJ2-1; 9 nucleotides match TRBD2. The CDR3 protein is CASNSGTSISYNEQFF. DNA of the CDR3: TGTGCCAGTAATTCCGGGACTAGCATATCCTACAATGAGCAGTTCTTC.